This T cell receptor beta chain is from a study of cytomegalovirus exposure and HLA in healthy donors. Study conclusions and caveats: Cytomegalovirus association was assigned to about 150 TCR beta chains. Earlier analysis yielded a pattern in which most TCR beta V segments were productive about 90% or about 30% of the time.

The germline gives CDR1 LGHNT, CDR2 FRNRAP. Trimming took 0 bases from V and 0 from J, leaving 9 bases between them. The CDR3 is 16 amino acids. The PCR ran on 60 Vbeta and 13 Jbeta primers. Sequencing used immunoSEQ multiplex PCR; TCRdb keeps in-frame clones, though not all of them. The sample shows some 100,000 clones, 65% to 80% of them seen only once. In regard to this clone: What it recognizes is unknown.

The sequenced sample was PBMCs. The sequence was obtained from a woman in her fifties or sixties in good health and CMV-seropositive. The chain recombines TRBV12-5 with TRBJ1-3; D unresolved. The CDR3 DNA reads TGTGCTAGTGGTTTGGTACAACCCTTCTCTGGAAACACCATATATTTT. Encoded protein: CASGLVQPFSGNTIYF. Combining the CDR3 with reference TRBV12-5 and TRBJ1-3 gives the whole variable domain DARVTQTPRHKVTEMGQEVTMRCQPILGHNTVFWYRQTMMQGLELLAYFRNRAPLDDSGMPKDRFSAEMPDATLATLKIQPSEPRDSAVYFCASGLVQPFSGNTIYFGEGSWLTVV.